The 20 T cell receptor beta chains in this list originate from one sample, sequenced in a study of control samples from healthy donors and cancer patients. Data came from immunoSEQ multiplex PCR; TCRdb stores just in-frame clones and leaves some out. The repertoire consists of around 170,000 clones, with 85% to 90% occurring once and the leading ten covering more than 1.3%. Specimen: blood. The receptor source for this set is a woman between 45 and 65 years old in good health.

V and J are TRBV18 and TRBJ1-4; TRBD1 aligns across 9 bases. The V and J ends lost 5 bases and 0 bases, in that order; junction bases with no gene match: 10. This CDR3 comprises 18 residues. Germline CDR1 is KGHSH and CDR2 is LQKENI. CDR3 DNA: TGTGCCAGCTCATCCAACCGGGACAGGGACGCAACTAATGAAAAACTGTTTTTT. It codes for CASSSNRDRDATNEKLFF.

CDR3 in amino acids: CASSDSGTPYETQYF. CDR3 nucleotides: TGCGCCAGCAGCGACTCCGGGACTCCCTATGAGACCCAGTACTTC. The rearrangement links TRBV10-2 to TRBJ2-5, with D tentatively TRBD2 (6 bases). Per the germline V gene, CDR1 is WSHSY and CDR2 is SAAADI. CDR3 length: 15 amino acids. V was trimmed by 6 bases and J by 5 bases, leaving 19 bases between them.

The CDR3 reads CASSEDTTGKNIQYF. The CDR3 DNA reads TGTGCCAGCAGTGAGGATACGACAGGGAAAAACATTCAGTACTTC. The rearrangement links TRBV2 to TRBJ2-4; 7 bases are a match to TRBD1. Germline values: CDR1 SNHLY, CDR2 FYNNEI. Trimming at V came to 3 bases and at J to 4 bases, leaving 6 bases not matched to a gene. This CDR3 is 15 amino acids long.

The CDR3 sequence is CATSRQGANTGELFF. The CDR3 DNA sequence: TGTGCCACCAGCAGACAGGGGGCGAACACCGGGGAGCTGTTTTTT. V is TRBV24-1 and J is TRBJ2-2; TRBD1 matches at 9 bases. The trim removed 7 bases at V and 0 bases at J, leaving 2 bases unmatched. CDR1 KGHDR and CDR2 SFDVKD come from the germline V gene. The CDR3 extends over 15 amino acids.

This chain connects TRBV13 to TRBJ1-3; 7 positions match TRBD1. Germline V gives CDR1 PRHDT, CDR2 FYEKMQ (reference sequence). The CDR3 consists of 16 residues. Unmatched junction bases numbered 7, after V lost 5 bases and J lost 0 bases. The chain's CDR3 is CASSVGQAHSGNTIYF. The CDR3 bases are TGTGCCAGCAGCGTCGGACAGGCCCACTCTGGAAACACCATATATTTT. Using reference TRBV13 and TRBJ1-3 for the parts outside the CDR3, the full variable domain is AAGVIQSPRHLIKEKRETATLKCYPIPRHDTVYWYQQGPGQDPQFLISFYEKMQSDKGSIPDRFSAQQFSDYHSELNMSSLELGDSALYFCASSVGQAHSGNTIYFGEGSWLTVV.

This chain connects TRBV27 to TRBJ1-3, with TRBD1 matching over 9 bases. This CDR3 spans 15 amino acids. CDR1 and CDR2 (germline): MNHEY, SMNVEV (reference sequence). Losses at the gene ends were 2 bases for V and 8 bases for J; bases not matched to a gene: 7. The CDR3 coding sequence is TGTGCCAGCAGTTTAGCGGGACAGGGATCCGACACCATATATTTT. This gives the protein CASSLAGQGSDTIYF.

The chain combines TRBV6-1 with TRBJ2-4; 8 bases agree with TRBD2. Germline assignment: CDR1 MNHNS and CDR2 SASEGT. This CDR3 has 16 residues. V gave up 1 base and J gave up 1 base; unmatched junction bases: 3. The CDR3 DNA reads TGTGCCAGCAGTGAAGGGGCGGGGGGCGCCAAAAACATTCAGTACTTC. This codes for CASSEGAGGAKNIQYF.

The V and J genes are TRBV7-6 and TRBJ2-3, with a tentative D call TRBD1 (6 bases). The CDR3 spans 15 residues. Germline CDR1 SGHVS, CDR2 FNYEAQ. The V end lost 5 bases, the J end lost 2 bases, and 14 bases lay between the germline ends. CDR3 DNA: TGTGCCAGCAGCCCTATGGGGGCTTCCACAGATACGCAGTATTTT. It translates to CASSPMGASTDTQYF. The full variable domain, completed using reference TRBV7-6 and TRBJ2-3, is GAGVSQSPRYKVTKRGQDVALRCDPISGHVSLYWYRQALGQGPEFLTYFNYEAQQDKSGLPNDRFSAERPEGSISTLTIQRTEQRDSAMYRCASSPMGASTDTQYFGPGTRLTVL.

This clone was seen more than once but under ten times. The rearrangement uses TRBV28 and TRBJ1-2, with unresolved D. This CDR3 spans 12 amino acids. V lost 2 bases and J 8 bases, leaving 9 bases between the germline ends. Per the germline V gene, CDR1 is MDHEN and CDR2 is SYDVKM. CDR3 in DNA: TGTGCCAGCAGTTTAGGGAACTGGGGCTACACCTTC. It encodes CASSLGNWGYTF.

The genes are TRBV27 and TRBJ2-5; 9 nucleotides align to TRBD2. Germline V gene lookup returns CDR1 MNHEY and CDR2 SMNVEV (reference sequence). The CDR3 sequence is 17 residues long. V lost 1 base and J lost 5; bases outside the gene matches: 11. CDR3 in DNA: TGTGCCAGCAGTTTATTGGCGGGAGGGCCGAGATCGGAGACCCAGTACTTC. This translates into CASSLLAGGPRSETQYF.

Comment on this clone: Mismatch with germline at one junction end may stem from a read error. The V call is TRBV29-1, the J call TRBJ1-4; D gene uncertain. Germline V gene sequence: CDR1 SQVTM, CDR2 ANQGSEA. There are 10 residues in the CDR3. DNA for the CDR3: TGCAGCGTTGAAATAGGGCACCGGATCTTT. Its translation: CSVEIGHRIF.

The rearrangement uses TRBV5-6 and TRBJ2-5, with TRBD2 matching 9 bases. This CDR3 has 16 amino acids. J lost 2 bases, V lost 6 bases, and 11 bases had no gene match. CDR1 and CDR2 from the germline V gene are SGHDT and YYEEEE. CDR3 nucleotides: TGTGCCAGCACCCGGGGGCTCGCGGGGGGGCAAGAGACCCAGTACTTC. Its protein product is CASTRGLAGGQETQYF.

This sequence joins TRBV29-1 and TRBJ2-3; TRBD2 aligns across 10 bases. CDR3 length equals 14 residues. Germline V gene sequence: CDR1 SQVTM, CDR2 ANQGSEA. V was pared by 4 bases and J by 3 bases, with 4 bases of the junction left unmatched. CDR3 sequence reads: CSVAGLAVTDTQYF. CDR3 bases: TGCAGCGTTGCTGGACTAGCGGTGACAGATACGCAGTATTTT.

This clone showed up just once. The V and J genes are TRBV10-3 and TRBJ1-1; D remains ambiguous. Germline loops: CDR1 ENHRY, CDR2 SYGVKD. Trimming stripped 6 bases from V and 2 bases from J, with 7 bases between. This CDR3 spans 12 amino acids. CDR3 nucleotides: TGTGCCATCAGGAACAGAAACACTGAAGCTTTCTTT. Its protein product is CAIRNRNTEAFF.

The rearrangement uses TRBV12-5 and TRBJ2-2, with 12 positions matching TRBD2. V trimming: 6 bases; J trimming: 6 bases; junction bases outside the gene matches: 11. The germline V gene encodes CDR1 LGHNT and CDR2 FRNRAP. The CDR3 consists of 17 residues. The CDR3 region is CASGTILGLAGAGELFF. CDR3 nucleotide sequence: TGTGCTAGTGGCACTATACTGGGACTAGCGGGTGCCGGGGAGCTGTTTTTT.

The chain combines TRBV24-1 with TRBJ1-1; D is unresolved. V was pared by 5 bases and J by 1 base, with 10 bases between. Germline V gene sequence: CDR1 KGHDR, CDR2 SFDVKD. CDR3 length: 14 residues. This CDR3 is CATSGDTRNTEAFF. CDR3 coding DNA: TGTGCCACCAGTGGCGACACACGGAACACTGAAGCTTTCTTT.

The genes are TRBV5-6 and TRBJ1-2, with a tentative D call TRBD1 (5 bases). V was cut by 1 base and J by 8 bases, with 15 bases left in between. Germline lookup yields CDR1 SGHDT and CDR2 YYEEEE. This CDR3 has 14 residues. This CDR3 reads CASSLRGLGTGYTF. The CDR3, as DNA: TGTGCCAGCAGCTTGCGGGGCTTAGGAACGGGCTACACCTTC. The whole variable domain, filled in from reference TRBV5-6 and TRBJ1-2, reads DAGVTQSPTHLIKTRGQQVTLRCSPKSGHDTVSWYQQALGQGPQFIFQYYEEEERQRGNFPDRFSGHQFPNYSSELNVNALLLGDSALYLCASSLRGLGTGYTFGSGTRLTVV.

The chain joins TRBV7-2 to TRBJ1-1; D may be TRBD1 (5 bases). Trimming took off 5 bases at V and 4 bases at J, with 14 bases between the two ends. Germline V lookup: CDR1 SGHTA, CDR2 FQGNSA. The CDR3 has 14 amino acids. The CDR3 sequence is CASSPVRGITEAFF. CDR3 nucleotides: TGTGCCAGCAGCCCGGTGCGGGGGATCACTGAAGCTTTCTTT.

This rearrangement joins TRBV7-3 to TRBJ2-1; D remains ambiguous. V shed 5 bases and J shed 7 bases, with 12 bases lying between them. Germline CDR1 reads SGHTA; CDR2 reads FQGTGA. This CDR3 has 13 residues. CDR3 region: CASSRAARNEQFF. CDR3 nucleotides: TGTGCCAGCAGCCGTGCGGCCCGAAATGAGCAGTTCTTC.

This clone appeared a single time. The chain couples TRBV18 to TRBJ1-5; TRBD1 is a possible D gene (5 bases). V was clipped by 6 bases and J by 4 bases, with 13 bases between them. The length of the CDR3 is 14 residues. Germline V gene sequence: CDR1 KGHSH, CDR2 LQKENI. The CDR3, as DNA: TGTGCCAGCTCCCTGGGGGGGACGAATCAGCCCCAGCATTTT. This encodes CASSLGGTNQPQHF. The whole variable domain, filled in from reference TRBV18 and TRBJ1-5, reads NAGVMQNPRHLVRRRGQEARLRCSPMKGHSHVYWYRQLPEEGLKFMVYLQKENIIDESGMPKERFSAEFPKEGPSILRIQQVVRGDSAAYFCASSLGGTNQPQHFGDGTRLSIL.